Detailed here is one T cell receptor beta chain. No cognate antigen has been identified for it. Per-nucleotide qualities are absent, and no much larger clonotype sits a single base away. TCRbeta CDR3 regions were amplified from genomic DNA using the immunoSEQ Assay, a bias-controlled multiplex PCR. Under the source paper's analysis protocol: Within the assay, amplification of reference gene primers was used to estimate how many nucleated cells each sample contained. To quantify the absolute abundance of each unique TCRbeta CDR3 rearrangement, sequence reads were collapsed and filtered. For each sample, productive Simpson clonality was calculated as the square root of Simpson's diversity index over productive rearrangements. TCRdb re-hosts the immuneACCESS table, in-frame sequences only. Its copies lack some clones; in the studies checked, an unresolved V gene accounts for under half of them, and the cause for the rest is not known. V and J calls and clone size are as listed in that table; D and trimming were resolved from the DNA. The sample contains under 250,000 clones, roughly 85% of them found a single time. The top ten clonotypes cover approximately 5.1% of the sample.

This entry belongs to a study of blood T cell repertoires in COVID-19 (dated by TCRdb to 2018 to 2020). Describing the broader study: Samples from collaborators originated in the United States, Italy and Spain and spanned both the acute and convalescent phases of COVID-19. The prospective study material was composed of cDNA or gDNA derived from T cells, B-cell-depleted T cells, or PBMCs. Subjects who had been exposed to COVID-19, were actively infected with it, or had recovered from it provided the deeply sampled blood TCRbeta repertoires that made up the dataset. The repertoires were released in a freely available public database meant as a resource for research on the immune response to SARS-CoV-2. The samples were drawn from the first 160 participants of the ongoing ImmuneRACE study and from some 1,300 subjects provided by 6 global collaborators. A de-identified subject ID, COVID-19 status, age in years and sex were almost always included in the sample metadata. Where HLA class I and class II types were available, the types were taken from metadata supplied by the sample provider, not from assay-based typing.

One collaborating source in Seattle enrolled patients during active infection and followed them longitudinally through the course of disease. Collaborating institutions collected whole blood in K2EDTA tubes following their own protocols. For TCRbeta analysis, collaborator samples were shipped as frozen whole blood, as isolated PBMCs, or as DNA extracted from either sample type. Study-level results and caveats: The quantity of clinical and demographic metadata differed by source and by participant and was supplied without curation.

V sheds 7 bases and J sheds 2 bases, leaving 15 bases between their ends. From a lookup of the germline V gene, CDR1 and CDR2 are MNHEY and SVGAGI. Spanning cysteine to phenylalanine, the CDR3 consists of 15 amino acids. Only the CDR3 part of the read is kept: 45 bases, read in frame from the first base. The source material was peripheral blood. The chain was built from TRBV6-5 and TRBJ2-1; matching of 6 bases hints at TRBD2 as the D gene. The sequence was obtained from a man aged 50-59 years with COVID-19, enrolled during active disease. The CDR3 in this case is CASTATGRPYNEQFF. The DNA sequence follows: TGTGCCAGCACCGCGACGGGGAGGCCCTACAATGAGCAGTTCTTC.